This T cell receptor (beta chain) was profiled in a study of regulatory T cells in long-lasting Graves disease. General study results and limits: Persistent Graves' patients showed reduced TCR diversity versus newly diagnosed patients.

CDR3 size: 19 residues. Germline V gene sequence: CDR1 KGHDR, CDR2 SFDVKD. The V gene end was trimmed by 3 bases and the J gene end by 4 bases; junction bases not matched to a gene: 9. Researchers made TCR beta libraries by using iRepertoire HTBI primers and running Arm-PCR on CDR3 regions. TCRdb processed the multiplex PCR reads anew with MiXCR; each CDR3 protein has one entry. Of 530,000 or so distinct CDR3 sequences listed, about 13% are singletons. As concerns this clonotype: The antigen is not known.

Time point: newly diagnosed GD, antithyroid drugs for less than 3 months. RNA isolated from PBMCs was used to make the TCR library. An endocrinology unit in Xi'an, China, supplied the patients. The same sample was also used in a study of T cells in Graves' hyperthyroidism and ophthalmopathy.

The receptor was isolated from a man aged 25-40 years with Graves disease. The chain uses TRBV24-1 and TRBJ2-3; 16 nucleotides match TRBD2. This material consisted of peripheral blood mononuclear cells (PBMCs), taken at new diagnosis, from a patient treated with antithyroid drugs. CDR3 bases: TGTGCCACCAGTGATACAACCGGGACTAGCGGGAGGGACCCAGATACGCAGTATTTT. Translating it yields CATSDTTGTSGRDPDTQYF.